The entry below describes one TCR beta chain. The CDR3 is 20 residues long. The data stem from a study of blood T cell repertoires in COVID-19. In the original processing: Counts of nucleated cells, estimated from reference gene primer amplification, were obtained. The data were produced by immunoSEQ multiplex PCR, yet TCRdb's version contains in-frame clones alone and is incomplete. V and J calls plus clone size are reproduced from that table; the DNA served to infer D and trimming. The data show some 160,000 clones, roughly 77% seen once. Material: peripheral blood. This receptor was identified in a man between 60 and 70 years old with acute or convalescent COVID-19. The chain couples TRBV21-1 to TRBJ1-3; no check of the table's D call, TRBD1, against the DNA was made. TRBV21-1 is deemed a pseudogene. In DNA, the CDR3 is TGTGCCAGCAGCAAAAAAGGGGCCCAACAGGGGCCTAGCTCTGGAAACACCATATATTTT. Amino acids: CASSKKGAQQGPSSGNTIYF.